Many counts were recorded for the clone carrying this TCR beta chain. Antigen specificity is unknown. The CDR3 loop spans 15 amino acids. The V gene lost 6 bases and the J gene lost 9 bases, with 21 bases spanning the gap. Germline assignment: CDR1 MDHEN and CDR2 SYDVKM. Time point here: newly diagnosed GD, antithyroid drugs for less than 3 months. The TCR library was made from RNA extracted from PBMCs. These data come from a study of regulatory T cells in long-lasting Graves disease. Study-wide findings and caveats: Persistent disease showed a preference for TRBV28, TRBJ1-2 and TRBJ2-5.

Library construction for TCR beta used iRepertoire HTBI primers and Arm-PCR of CDR3 regions. TCRdb passed the multiplex PCR reads through MiXCR, listing each CDR3 protein once. The sample records 450,000 to 700,000 distinct CDR3 sequences, 13% being singletons. These records were also assigned to another study, of T cells in Graves' hyperthyroidism and ophthalmopathy.

The sequences come from peripheral blood mononuclear cells (PBMCs), collected at new diagnosis, from a patient treated with antithyroid drugs. The clonotype originates from a man aged 25-40 years with Graves disease. The rearrangement joins TRBV28 to TRBJ2-1; no firm D call. CDR3 nucleotides: TGTGCCAGCAGCCTAGACTCTCCCGGTTTTGGTGAGCAGTTCTTC. This translates into CASSLDSPGFGEQFF.